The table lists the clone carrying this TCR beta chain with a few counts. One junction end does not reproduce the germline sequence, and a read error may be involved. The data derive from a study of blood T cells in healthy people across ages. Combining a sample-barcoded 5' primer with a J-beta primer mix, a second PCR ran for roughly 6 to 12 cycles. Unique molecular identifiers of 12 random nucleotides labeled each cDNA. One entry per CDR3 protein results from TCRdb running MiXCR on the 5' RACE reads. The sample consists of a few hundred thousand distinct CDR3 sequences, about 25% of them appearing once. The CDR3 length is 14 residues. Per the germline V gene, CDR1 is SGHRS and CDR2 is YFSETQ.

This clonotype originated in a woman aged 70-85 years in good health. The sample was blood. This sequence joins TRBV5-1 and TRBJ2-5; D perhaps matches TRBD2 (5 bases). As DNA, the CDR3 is TGCGCCAGCAGACTACACGGCGGGCAAGCGACCCAGTACTTC. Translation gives CASRLHGGQATQYF.